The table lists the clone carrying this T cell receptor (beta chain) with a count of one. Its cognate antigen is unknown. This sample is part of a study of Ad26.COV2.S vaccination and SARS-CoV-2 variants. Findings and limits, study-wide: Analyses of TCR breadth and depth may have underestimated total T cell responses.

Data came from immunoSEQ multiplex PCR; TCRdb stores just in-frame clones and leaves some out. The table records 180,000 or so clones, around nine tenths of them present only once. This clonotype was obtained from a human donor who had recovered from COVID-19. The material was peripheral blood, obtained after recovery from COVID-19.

CDR3: CASLDSRGQAFF. In DNA, the CDR3 is TGTGCCAGTTTAGATAGTCGGGGCCAAGCTTTCTTT. This chain links TRBV3-1 (or the pseudogene TRBV3-2) with TRBJ1-1, with D maybe TRBD1 (5 bases). The V end lost 9 bases, the J end lost 9 bases, and 17 bases lay between the germline ends. CDR1 and CDR2 (germline): LGHDT, YNNKEL (reference sequence). The CDR3 runs to 12 residues.